The TCR beta chain described here comes from a study of neurological immune-mediated disorders. Whole-study context: There were 34 multiple sclerosis patients. Of these, 31 had relapsing-remitting MS and 3 had secondary progressive MS.

Germline CDR1 reads PRHDT; CDR2 reads FYEKMQ (reference sequence). CDR3 size: 14 residues. V shed 5 bases and J shed 9 bases, with 14 bases lying between them. General study points: The repertoires of 18 of 34 multiple sclerosis patients were placed by phylogenetic grouping in a single related-CDR3 cluster, which may be a signature.

About this clonotype: Its specificity is not known. Just one base apart from a much larger clone, this may be a read error.

MiXCR was run by TCRdb on the 5' RACE reads, yielding one entry per CDR3 protein. The repertoire holds approximately 68,000 distinct CDR3 sequences, with 4.8% as singletons. This TCR derives from a woman aged 65 to 85 with multiple sclerosis. Sample: PBMCs. This chain links TRBV13 with TRBJ1-6; maybe TRBD1 (5 bases). The CDR3 coding sequence is TGTGCCAGCAGCCGCAGAAAGGGGAGTTCACCCCTCCACTTT. It is translated as CASSRRKGSSPLHF.